This T cell receptor beta chain was recorded in a study of beta chain features in type 1 diabetes. V gave up 5 bases and J gave up 3 bases, with 17 bases separating them. The CDR3 contains 15 residues. CDR1 and CDR2 (germline): SGHTA, FQGTGA. General study findings and limits: It was possible that PCR favored shorter templates, equally so in patients and controls. When Type 1 diabetes patients were examined, their TCRB CDR3s proved moderately but significantly shorter in all four CD4+ subsets.

This clone was found a few times. What it recognizes is unknown. Sort purity for all populations was recorded as exceeding 98%. The isolated RNA, all of it, was reverse transcribed, so expressed TCRB transcripts were what got sequenced. The table came from immunoSEQ multiplex PCR; TCRdb's copy has only in-frame clones and leaves some out. The sample yields hundreds of thousands of clones, around an eighth seen once. The receptor was isolated from a man younger than 35 with type 1 diabetes. The chain joins TRBV7-3 to TRBJ2-7; D might be TRBD1 (5 bases). The sample was naive CD4+ T cells from blood. The CDR3 DNA is TGTGCCAGCAGCCTTGCAGGGTCCCGAAACTACGAGCAGTACTTC. Protein: CASSLAGSRNYEQYF.